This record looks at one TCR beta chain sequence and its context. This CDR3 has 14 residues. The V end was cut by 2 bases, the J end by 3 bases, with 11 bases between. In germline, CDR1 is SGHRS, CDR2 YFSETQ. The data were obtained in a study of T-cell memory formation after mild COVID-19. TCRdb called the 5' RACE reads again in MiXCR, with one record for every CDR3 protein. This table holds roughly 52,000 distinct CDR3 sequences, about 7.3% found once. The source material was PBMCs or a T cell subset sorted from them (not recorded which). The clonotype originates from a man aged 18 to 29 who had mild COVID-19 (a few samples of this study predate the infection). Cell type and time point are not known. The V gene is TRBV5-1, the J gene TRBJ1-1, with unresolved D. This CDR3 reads CASSLSPGDTEAFF. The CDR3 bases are TGCGCCAGCAGCTTATCGCCCGGGGACACTGAAGCTTTCTTT.